A single sample is the source of the 5 T cell receptor beta chains below, sequenced in a study of T-cell reconstitution after alpha-beta-depleted transplantation in children. Preparation of the TCRbeta library used unique molecular identifiers. TCRdb reprocessed the PCR reads with MiXCR, giving one entry per CDR3 protein. This table holds hundreds of thousands of distinct CDR3 sequences, about an eighth found once. The sequencing here drew on PBMCs, taken before TCRalphabeta/CD19-depleted stem cell transplant. The receptors were gathered from a girl aged 2 to 9 with congenital amegakaryocytic thrombocytopenia, due to receive a stem cell transplant.

The chain couples TRBV15 to TRBJ2-2; D is perhaps TRBD1 (5 bases). V was clipped by 2 bases and J by 1 base, with 11 bases between them. CDR1 LNHNV and CDR2 YYDKDF come from the germline V gene (reference sequence). CDR3 length equals 16 residues. CDR3 DNA sequence: TGTGCCACCAGCAGAACTTCAGGGTTGAACACCGGGGAGCTGTTTTTT. Protein product: CATSRTSGLNTGELFF.

Turning to this clonotype: Germline and junction disagree at one end, which may indicate a read error. The chain employs TRBV12-3 or TRBV12-4 and TRBJ2-1, with D uncertain. This CDR3 is 13 amino acids long. The CDR3 region is CASSPASVNEPFF. CDR3 DNA: TGTGCCAGCAGTCCCGCCTCAGTTAATGAGCCGTTCTTC.

This chain links TRBV9 with TRBJ1-2; no reliable D call. Germline V gene lookup returns CDR1 SGDLS and CDR2 YYNGEE. The CDR3 contains 9 residues. Trimming cost V 10 bases and J 8 bases, with 9 bases left between them. The CDR3 region is CAPAAGYTF. The CDR3 bases are TGTGCCCCCGCGGCAGGCTACACCTTC.

This clonotype has a count of ten or more. This rearrangement joins TRBV20-1 to TRBJ2-3; D gene ambiguous. Per the germline V gene, CDR1 is DFQATT and CDR2 is SNEGSKA (reference sequence). This CDR3 contains 8 residues. V was shortened by 8 bases and J by 6 bases, with 3 bases between the two germline ends. The chain's CDR3 is CSIDTQYF. CDR3 nucleotides: TGCAGTATTGATACGCAGTATTTT.

This chain joins TRBV30 and TRBJ2-7; no clear D. V was trimmed by 2 bases and J by 5 bases, leaving 13 bases between them. The CDR3 length is 13 residues. The V gene's germline CDR1 is GTSNPN and CDR2 SVGIG (reference sequence). CDR3 DNA sequence: TGTGCCTGGAGTACTGGGAATCGGGACGAGCAGTACTTC. Protein product: CAWSTGNRDEQYF.